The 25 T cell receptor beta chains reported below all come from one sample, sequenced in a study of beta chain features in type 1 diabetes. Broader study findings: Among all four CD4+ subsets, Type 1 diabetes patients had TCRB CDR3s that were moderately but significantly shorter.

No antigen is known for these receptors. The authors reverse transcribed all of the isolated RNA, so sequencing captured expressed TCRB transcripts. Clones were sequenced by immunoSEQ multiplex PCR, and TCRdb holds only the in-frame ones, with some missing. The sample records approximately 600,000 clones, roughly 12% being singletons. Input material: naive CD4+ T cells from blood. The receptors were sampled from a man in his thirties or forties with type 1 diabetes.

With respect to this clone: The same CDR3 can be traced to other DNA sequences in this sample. DNA for the CDR3: TGTGCCAGCAGTTTAAGCGGGGGGGACTACAATGAGCAGTTCTTC. Its translation is CASSLSGGDYNEQFF. The V and J genes are TRBV6-6 and TRBJ2-1; 10 bases match TRBD2. In germline, CDR1 is MNHNY, CDR2 SVGAGI (reference sequence). With 4 bases clipped from V and 3 bases from J, the junction kept 3 bases outside the gene matches. The CDR3 consists of 15 residues.

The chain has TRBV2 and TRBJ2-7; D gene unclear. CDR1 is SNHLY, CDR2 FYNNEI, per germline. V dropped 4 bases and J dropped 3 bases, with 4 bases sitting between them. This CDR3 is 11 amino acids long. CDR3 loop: CASSAIYEQYF. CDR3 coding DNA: TGTGCCAGCAGTGCCATCTACGAGCAGTACTTC.

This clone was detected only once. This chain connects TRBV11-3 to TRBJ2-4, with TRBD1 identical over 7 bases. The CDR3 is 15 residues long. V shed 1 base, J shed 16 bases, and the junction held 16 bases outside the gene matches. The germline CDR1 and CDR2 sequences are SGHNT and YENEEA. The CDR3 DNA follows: TGTGCCAGCAGCTTAGGATCTTCCGGGACAGTCGGGTCATACTTC. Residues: CASSLGSSGTVGSYF.

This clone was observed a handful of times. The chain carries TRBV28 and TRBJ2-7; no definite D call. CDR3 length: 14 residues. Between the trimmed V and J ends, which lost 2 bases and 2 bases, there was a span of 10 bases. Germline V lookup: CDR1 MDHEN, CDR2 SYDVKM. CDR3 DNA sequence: TGTGCCAGCAGTTTAAGGGCCGGAGCCTACGAGCAGTACTTC. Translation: CASSLRAGAYEQYF.

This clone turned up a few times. In DNA, the CDR3 is TGTGCCAGCAGTCGTCGGGGGACAGGTTGGGATAGCAATCAGCCCCAGCATTTT. Residues: CASSRRGTGWDSNQPQHF. The chain employs TRBV2 and TRBJ1-5; 8 bases line up with TRBD1. CDR1 and CDR2 (germline): SNHLY, FYNNEI. V was pared by 5 bases and J by 0 bases, with 12 bases of the junction left unmatched. The CDR3 length is 18 residues.

The CDR3 loop reads CASSGQSFQETQYF. The CDR3 DNA follows: TGTGCCAGTAGTGGTCAGTCTTTCCAAGAGACCCAGTACTTC. The chain couples TRBV19 to TRBJ2-5; D call uncertain. The CDR3 spans 14 residues. Germline CDR1 LNHDA, CDR2 SQIVND (reference sequence). Trimming left V 5 bases short and J 1 base short, with 11 bases between.

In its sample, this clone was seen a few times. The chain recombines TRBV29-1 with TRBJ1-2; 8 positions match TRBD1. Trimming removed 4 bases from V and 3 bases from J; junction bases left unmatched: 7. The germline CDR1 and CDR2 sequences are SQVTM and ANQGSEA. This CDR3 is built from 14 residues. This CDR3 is CSVAPGTGDYGYTF. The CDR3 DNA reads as TGCAGCGTTGCCCCCGGGACAGGCGACTATGGCTACACCTTC.

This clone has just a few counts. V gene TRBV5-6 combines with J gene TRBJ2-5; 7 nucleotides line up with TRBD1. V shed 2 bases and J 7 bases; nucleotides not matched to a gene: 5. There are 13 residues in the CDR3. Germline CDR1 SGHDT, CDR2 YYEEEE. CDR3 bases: TGTGCCAGCAGCTTCCGACAGGGCTTGACCCAGTACTTC. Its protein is CASSFRQGLTQYF.

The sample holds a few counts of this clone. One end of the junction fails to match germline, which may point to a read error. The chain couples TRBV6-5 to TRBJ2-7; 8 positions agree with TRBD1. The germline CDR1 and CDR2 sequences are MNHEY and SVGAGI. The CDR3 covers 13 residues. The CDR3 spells CASSTSGPTGVDF. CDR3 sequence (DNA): TGTGCCAGCAGTACATCTGGCCCGACAGGGGTAGACTTC.

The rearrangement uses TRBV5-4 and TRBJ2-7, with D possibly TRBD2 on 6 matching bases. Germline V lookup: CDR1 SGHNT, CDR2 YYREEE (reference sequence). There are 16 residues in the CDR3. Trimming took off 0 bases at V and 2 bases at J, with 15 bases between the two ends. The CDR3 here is CASSLAGWGGPYEQYF. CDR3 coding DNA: TGTGCCAGCAGCTTGGCCGGATGGGGAGGCCCCTACGAGCAGTACTTC. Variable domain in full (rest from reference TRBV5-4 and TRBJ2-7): ETGVTQSPTHLIKTRGQQVTLRCSSQSGHNTVSWYQQALGQGPQFIFQYYREEENGRGNFPPRFSGLQFPNYSSELNVNALELDDSALYLCASSLAGWGGPYEQYFGPGTRLTVT.

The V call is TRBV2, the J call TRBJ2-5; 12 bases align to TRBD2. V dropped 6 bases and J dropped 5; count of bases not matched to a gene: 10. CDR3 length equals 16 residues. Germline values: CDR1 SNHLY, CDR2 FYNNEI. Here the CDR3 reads CASRRGLAGRRETQYF. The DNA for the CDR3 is TGTGCCAGCAGACGTGGACTAGCGGGGAGGAGGGAGACCCAGTACTTC.

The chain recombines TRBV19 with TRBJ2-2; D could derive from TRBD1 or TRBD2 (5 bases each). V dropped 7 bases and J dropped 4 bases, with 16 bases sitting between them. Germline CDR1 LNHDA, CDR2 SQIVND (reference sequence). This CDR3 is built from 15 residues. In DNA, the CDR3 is TGTGCCAGTATGAAGAAGGGAGACAGCACCGGGGAGCTGTTTTTT. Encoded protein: CASMKKGDSTGELFF.

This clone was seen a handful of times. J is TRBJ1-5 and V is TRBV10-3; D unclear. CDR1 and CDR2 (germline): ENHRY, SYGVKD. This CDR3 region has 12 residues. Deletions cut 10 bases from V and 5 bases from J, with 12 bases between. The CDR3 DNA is TGTGCCACACGGCAGGACGATCAGCCCCAGCATTTT. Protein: CATRQDDQPQHF.

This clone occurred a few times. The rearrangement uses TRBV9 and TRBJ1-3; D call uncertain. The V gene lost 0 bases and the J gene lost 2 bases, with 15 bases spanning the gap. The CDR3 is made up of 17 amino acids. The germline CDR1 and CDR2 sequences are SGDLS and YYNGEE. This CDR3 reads CASSVGIVEGTGNTIYF. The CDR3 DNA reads TGTGCCAGCAGCGTAGGGATTGTGGAGGGTACTGGAAACACCATATATTTT.

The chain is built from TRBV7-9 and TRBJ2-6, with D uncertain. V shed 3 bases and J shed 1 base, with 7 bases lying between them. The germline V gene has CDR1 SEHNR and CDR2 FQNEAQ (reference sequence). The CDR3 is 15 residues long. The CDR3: CASSFRGSGANVLTF. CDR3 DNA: TGTGCCAGCAGCTTCCGAGGTTCTGGGGCCAACGTCCTGACTTTC.

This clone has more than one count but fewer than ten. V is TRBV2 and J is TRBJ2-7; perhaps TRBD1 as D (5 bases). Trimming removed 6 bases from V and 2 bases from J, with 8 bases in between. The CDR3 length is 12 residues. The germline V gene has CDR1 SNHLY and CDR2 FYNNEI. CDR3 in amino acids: CASRQGPYEQYF. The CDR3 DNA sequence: TGTGCCAGCAGGCAGGGTCCCTACGAGCAGTACTTC.

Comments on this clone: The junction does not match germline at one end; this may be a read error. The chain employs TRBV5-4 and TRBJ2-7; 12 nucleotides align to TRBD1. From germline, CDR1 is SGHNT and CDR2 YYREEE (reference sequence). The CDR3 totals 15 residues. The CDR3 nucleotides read TGTGCCAGCAGACCTGGGACAGGGGGCTCCAACGAGCAGTACTTC. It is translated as CASRPGTGGSNEQYF. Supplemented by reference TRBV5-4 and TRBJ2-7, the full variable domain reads ETGVTQSPTHLIKTRGQQVTLRCSSQSGHNTVSWYQQALGQGPQFIFQYYREEENGRGNFPPRFSGLQFPNYSSELNVNALELDDSALYLCASRPGTGGSNEQYFGPGTRLTVT.

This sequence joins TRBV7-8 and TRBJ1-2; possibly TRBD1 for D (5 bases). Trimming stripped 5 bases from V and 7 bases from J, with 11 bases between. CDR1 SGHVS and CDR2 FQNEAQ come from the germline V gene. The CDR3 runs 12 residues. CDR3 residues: CASSLPGGGYTF. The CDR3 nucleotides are TGTGCCAGCAGCCTCCCCGGGGGTGGCTACACCTTC.

For the CDR3, the DNA is TGTGCCAGCAGCCGGGATAGCAATCAGCCCCAGCATTTT. Translated: CASSRDSNQPQHF. The rearrangement links TRBV16 to TRBJ1-5; D is unclear. CDR3 length: 13 amino acids. The ends were cut back, 4 bases at V and 0 bases at J, with 4 bases in the middle. The germline V gene encodes CDR1 KGHSY and CDR2 FQNENV.

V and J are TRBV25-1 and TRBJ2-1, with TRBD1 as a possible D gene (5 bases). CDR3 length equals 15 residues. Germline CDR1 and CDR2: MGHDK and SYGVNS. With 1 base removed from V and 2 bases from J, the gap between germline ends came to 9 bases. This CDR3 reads CASSESRRAYNEQFF. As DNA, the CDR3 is TGTGCCAGCAGTGAATCTCGCAGGGCCTACAATGAGCAGTTCTTC.

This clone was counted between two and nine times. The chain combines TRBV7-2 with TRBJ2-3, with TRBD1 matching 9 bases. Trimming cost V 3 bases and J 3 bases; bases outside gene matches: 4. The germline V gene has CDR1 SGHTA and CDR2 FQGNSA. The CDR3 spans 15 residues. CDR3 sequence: CASSLDRGGTDTQYF. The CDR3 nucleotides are TGTGCCAGCAGCTTGGACAGGGGAGGGACAGATACGCAGTATTTT.

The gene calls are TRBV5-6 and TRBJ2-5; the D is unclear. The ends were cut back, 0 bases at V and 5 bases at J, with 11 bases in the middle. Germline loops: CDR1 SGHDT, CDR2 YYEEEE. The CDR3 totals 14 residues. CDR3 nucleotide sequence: TGTGCCAGCAGCTTGGTAGGGTTGGGGGAGACCCAGTACTTC. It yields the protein CASSLVGLGETQYF.

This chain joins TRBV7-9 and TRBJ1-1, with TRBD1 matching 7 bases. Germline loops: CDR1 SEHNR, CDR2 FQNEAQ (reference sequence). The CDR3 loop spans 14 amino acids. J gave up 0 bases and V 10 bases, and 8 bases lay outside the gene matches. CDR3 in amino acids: CAIQTGNMNTEAFF. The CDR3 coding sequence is TGTGCCATCCAGACAGGGAACATGAACACTGAAGCTTTCTTT. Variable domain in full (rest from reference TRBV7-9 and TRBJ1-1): DTGVSQNPRHKITKRGQNVTFRCDPISEHNRLYWYRQTLGQGPEFLTYFQNEAQLEKSRLLSDRFSAERPKGSFSTLEIQRTEQGDSAMYLCAIQTGNMNTEAFFGQGTRLTVV.

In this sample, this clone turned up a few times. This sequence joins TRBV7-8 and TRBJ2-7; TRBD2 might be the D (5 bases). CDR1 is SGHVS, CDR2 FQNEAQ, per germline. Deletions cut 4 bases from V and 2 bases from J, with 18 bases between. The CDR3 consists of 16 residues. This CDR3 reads CASSSLTGVGTYEQYF. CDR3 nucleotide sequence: TGTGCCAGCAGCTCCTTAACCGGGGTTGGTACCTACGAGCAGTACTTC.

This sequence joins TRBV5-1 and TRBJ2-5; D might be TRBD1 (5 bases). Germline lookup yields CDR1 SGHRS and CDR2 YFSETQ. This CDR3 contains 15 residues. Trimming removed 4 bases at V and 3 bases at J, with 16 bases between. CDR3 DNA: TGCGCCAGCAGCCAATACGGCGGACAAGAAGAGACCCAGTACTTC. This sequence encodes CASSQYGGQEETQYF.